What follows describes a single TCR beta chain. Its antigen is currently unknown. Method: immunoSEQ multiplex PCR; TCRdb's copy keeps in-frame clones and lacks some. The repertoire has more than 95,000 clones, 90% of them found once; the top ten carry approximately 7.9%. The sample is drawn from a study of T cell responses to AZD1222 COVID-19 vaccine. Study information: Some second doses came at about 4 weeks and others at about 12 weeks; these were pooled. Regarding the study as a whole: Scientists sampled the repertoires only once the peak T cell response had passed. In a largely white British group with more females than males, clonal diversity was possibly underestimated.

Germline-derived CDR1 and CDR2 are GTSNPN and SVGIG (reference sequence). The CDR3 runs 17 residues. V is TRBV30 and J is TRBJ2-7, with 10 bases matching TRBD2. Specimen: peripheral blood, collected on day 0 of AZD1222 vaccination. This clonotype originated in an adult in good health. In DNA form, the CDR3 reads TGTGCTCTAGGACCTAGCGGGAGTCCCAGATCCGCCTACGAGCAGTACTTC. It encodes CALGPSGSPRSAYEQYF.